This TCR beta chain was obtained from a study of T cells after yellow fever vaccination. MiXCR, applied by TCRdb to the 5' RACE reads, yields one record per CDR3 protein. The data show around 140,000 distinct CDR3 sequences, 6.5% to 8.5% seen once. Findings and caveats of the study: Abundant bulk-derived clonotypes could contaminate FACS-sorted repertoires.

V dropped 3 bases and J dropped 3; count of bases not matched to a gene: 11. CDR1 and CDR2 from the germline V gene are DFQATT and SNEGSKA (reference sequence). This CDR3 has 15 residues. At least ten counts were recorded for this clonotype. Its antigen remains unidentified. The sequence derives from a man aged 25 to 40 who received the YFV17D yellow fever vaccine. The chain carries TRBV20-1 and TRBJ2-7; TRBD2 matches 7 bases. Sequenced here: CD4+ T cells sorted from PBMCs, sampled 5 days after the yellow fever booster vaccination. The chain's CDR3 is CSASGGVARHYEQYF. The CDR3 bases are TGCAGTGCTAGTGGGGGGGTAGCGAGACACTACGAGCAGTACTTC.